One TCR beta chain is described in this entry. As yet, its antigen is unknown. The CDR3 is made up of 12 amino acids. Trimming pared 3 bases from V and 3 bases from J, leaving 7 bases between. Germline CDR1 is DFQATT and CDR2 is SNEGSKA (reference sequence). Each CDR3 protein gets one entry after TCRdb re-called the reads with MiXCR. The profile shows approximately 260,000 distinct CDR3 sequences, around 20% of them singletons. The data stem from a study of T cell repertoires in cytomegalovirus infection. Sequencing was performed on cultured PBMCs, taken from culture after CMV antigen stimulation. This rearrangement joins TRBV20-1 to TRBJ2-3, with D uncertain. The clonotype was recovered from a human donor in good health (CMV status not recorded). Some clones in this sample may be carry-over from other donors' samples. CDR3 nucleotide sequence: TGCAGTGCTAGGAAGCAAACAGATACGCAGTATTTT. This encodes CSARKQTDTQYF.